This section outlines one TCR beta chain sequence together with its context. The CDR3 extends over 16 amino acids. Germline-derived CDR1 and CDR2 are SGHDN and FVKESK. J was trimmed by 6 bases and V by 3 bases; bases with no gene match: 12. This sample was taken from a study of blood T cell repertoires in COVID-19. In the authors' workflow: The assay estimated nucleated cells by amplifying reference gene primers. TCRdb's copy holds only in-frame clones and misses some; the assay was immunoSEQ multiplex PCR. That table supplies the V and J calls and clone size; D and trimming were determined from the DNA. This sample yields about 230,000 clones, of which roughly 85% are seen a single time; more than 10% belongs to the top ten.

The sample consisted of peripheral blood. This clonotype was sampled from a woman aged 18-30 years who had recovered from COVID-19. The gene calls are TRBV14 and TRBJ2-7; 9 bases fit TRBD2. The DNA for the CDR3 is TGTGCCAGCAGCCACCTCAGTAGCGGGAGATCCCTCGAGCAGTACTTC. It yields the protein CASSHLSSGRSLEQYF.